The clone carrying this T cell receptor beta chain was detected ten times or more. Antigen specificity is unknown. The data were obtained in a study of read filtering for tumor transcriptome and immune sequencing. Molecular barcoded adaptors covering alpha/delta and beta/gamma chains were used on 400 to 450 ng RNA. A single record per CDR3 protein comes from TCRdb applying MiXCR to the reads. The sample records about 25,000 distinct CDR3 sequences, 22% being singletons. Between the trimmed V and J ends, which lost 0 bases and 0 bases, there was a span of 7 bases. Germline CDR1 LGHNA, CDR2 YNFKEQ. The CDR3 loop spans 15 amino acids. Whole-study findings and limits: The CD138-negative fraction was mixed bone marrow immune cells, not pure T cells.

The rearrangement uses TRBV4-2 and TRBJ2-3, with a tentative D call TRBD2 (5 bases). Sequencing was done on a sample of a population of CD138-negative cells sorted from bone marrow. The receptor was isolated from a donor over 35 with multiple myeloma. The CDR3 here is CASSQDQRSTDTQYF. The CDR3 DNA sequence: TGTGCCAGCAGCCAAGATCAGCGGAGCACAGATACGCAGTATTTT.